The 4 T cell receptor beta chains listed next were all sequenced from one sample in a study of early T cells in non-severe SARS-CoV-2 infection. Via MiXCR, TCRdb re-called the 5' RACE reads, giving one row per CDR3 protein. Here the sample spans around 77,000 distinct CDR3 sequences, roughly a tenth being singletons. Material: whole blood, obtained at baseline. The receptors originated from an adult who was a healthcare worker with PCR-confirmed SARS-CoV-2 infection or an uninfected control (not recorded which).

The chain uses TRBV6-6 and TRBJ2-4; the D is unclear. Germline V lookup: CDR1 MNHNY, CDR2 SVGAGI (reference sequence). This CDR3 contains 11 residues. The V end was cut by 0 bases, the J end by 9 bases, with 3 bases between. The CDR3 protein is CASSYSFIQYF. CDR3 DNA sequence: TGTGCCAGCAGTTACTCGTTCATTCAGTACTTC.

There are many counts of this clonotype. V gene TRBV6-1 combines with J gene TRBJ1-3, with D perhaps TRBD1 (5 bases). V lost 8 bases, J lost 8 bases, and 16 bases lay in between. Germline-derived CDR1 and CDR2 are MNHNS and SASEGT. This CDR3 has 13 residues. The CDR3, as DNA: TGTGCCAGCGCCGAGCTACAGGAGGACACCATATATTTT. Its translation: CASAELQEDTIYF.

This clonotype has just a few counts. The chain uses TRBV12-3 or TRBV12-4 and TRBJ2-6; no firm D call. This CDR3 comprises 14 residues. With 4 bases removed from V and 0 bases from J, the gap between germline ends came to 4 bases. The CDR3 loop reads CASSYSSGANVLTF. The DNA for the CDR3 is TGTGCCAGCAGTTACAGCTCTGGGGCCAACGTCCTGACTTTC.

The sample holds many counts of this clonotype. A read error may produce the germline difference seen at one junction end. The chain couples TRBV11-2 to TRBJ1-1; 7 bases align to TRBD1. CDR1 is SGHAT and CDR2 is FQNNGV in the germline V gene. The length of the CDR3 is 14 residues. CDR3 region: CASSVDREVPEAFF. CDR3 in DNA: TGTGCCAGCAGCGTAGACAGGGAGGTCCCTGAAGCTTTCTTT.